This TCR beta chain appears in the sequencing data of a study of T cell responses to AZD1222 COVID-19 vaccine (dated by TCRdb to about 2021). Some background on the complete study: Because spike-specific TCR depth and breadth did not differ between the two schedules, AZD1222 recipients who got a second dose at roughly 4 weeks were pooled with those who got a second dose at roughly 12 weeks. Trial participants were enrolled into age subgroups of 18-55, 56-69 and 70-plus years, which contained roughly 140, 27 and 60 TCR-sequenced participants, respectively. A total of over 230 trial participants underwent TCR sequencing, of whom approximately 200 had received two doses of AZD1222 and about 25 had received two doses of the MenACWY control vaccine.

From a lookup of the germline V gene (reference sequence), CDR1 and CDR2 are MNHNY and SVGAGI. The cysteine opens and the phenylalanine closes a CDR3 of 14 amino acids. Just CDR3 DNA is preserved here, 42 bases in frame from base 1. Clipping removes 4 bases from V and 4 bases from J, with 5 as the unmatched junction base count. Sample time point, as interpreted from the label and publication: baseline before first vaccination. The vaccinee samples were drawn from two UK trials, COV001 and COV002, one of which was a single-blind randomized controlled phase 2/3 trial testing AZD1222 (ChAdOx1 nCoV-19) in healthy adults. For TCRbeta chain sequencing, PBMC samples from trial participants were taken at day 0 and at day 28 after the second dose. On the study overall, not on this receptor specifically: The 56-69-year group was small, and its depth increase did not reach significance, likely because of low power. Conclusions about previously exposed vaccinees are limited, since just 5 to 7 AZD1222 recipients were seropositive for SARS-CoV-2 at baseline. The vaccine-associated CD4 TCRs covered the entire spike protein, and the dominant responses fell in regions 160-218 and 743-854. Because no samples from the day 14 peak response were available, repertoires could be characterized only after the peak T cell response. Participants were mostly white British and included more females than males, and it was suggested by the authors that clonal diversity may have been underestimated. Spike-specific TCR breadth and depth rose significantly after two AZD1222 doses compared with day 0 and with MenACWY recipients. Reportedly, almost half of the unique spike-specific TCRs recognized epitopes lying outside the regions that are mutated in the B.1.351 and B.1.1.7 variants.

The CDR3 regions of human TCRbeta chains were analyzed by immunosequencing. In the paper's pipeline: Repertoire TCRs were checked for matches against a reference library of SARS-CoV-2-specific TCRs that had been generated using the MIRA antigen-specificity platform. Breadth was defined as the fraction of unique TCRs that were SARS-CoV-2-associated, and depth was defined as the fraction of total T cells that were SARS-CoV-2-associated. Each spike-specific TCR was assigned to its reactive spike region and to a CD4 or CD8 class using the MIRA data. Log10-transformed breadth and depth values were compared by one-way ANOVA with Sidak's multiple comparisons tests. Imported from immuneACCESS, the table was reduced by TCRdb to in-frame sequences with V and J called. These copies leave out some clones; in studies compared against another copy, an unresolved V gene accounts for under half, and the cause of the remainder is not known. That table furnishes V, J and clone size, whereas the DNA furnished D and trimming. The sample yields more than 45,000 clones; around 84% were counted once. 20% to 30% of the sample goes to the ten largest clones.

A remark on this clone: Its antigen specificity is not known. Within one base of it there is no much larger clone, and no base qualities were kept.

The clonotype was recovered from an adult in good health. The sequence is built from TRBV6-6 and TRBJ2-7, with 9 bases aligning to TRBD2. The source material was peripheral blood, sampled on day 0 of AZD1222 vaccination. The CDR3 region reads CASSFLAGLYEQYF. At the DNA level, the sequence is TGTGCCAGCAGTTTCCTAGCGGGATTGTACGAGCAGTACTTC.